This T cell receptor (beta chain) was captured in a study of blood T cell repertoires in COVID-19. On the study more broadly: From the United States, Italy and Spain came samples of acute and convalescent COVID-19.

Study processing details: Scientists estimated how many nucleated cells there were by amplifying reference gene primers. The table came from immunoSEQ multiplex PCR; TCRdb's copy has only in-frame clones and leaves some out. For V, J and clone size, that table is used; D and trimming come from the DNA. This sample has around 140,000 clones, with roughly 90% found just once. The junction had 4 bases not matched to a gene; V was cut back by 3 bases and J by 1 base. The CDR3 contains 15 residues. CDR1 is SGHNT and CDR2 is YYREEE in the germline V gene (reference sequence). This sequence joins TRBV5-4 and TRBJ2-7, with 10 bases fitting TRBD2. This sequence originates from a man between 65 and 85 years old with active COVID-19. Material for sequencing was peripheral blood. The CDR3 DNA reads as TGTGCCAGCAGCTCGGCTAGCGGGGGTTCCTACGAGCAGTACTTC. It specifies CASSSASGGSYEQYF.